This T cell receptor beta chain was retrieved from a study of blood T cell repertoires in COVID-19. Assay: immunoSEQ multiplex PCR; the TCRdb copy retains only in-frame clones and omits some. The sample has under 250,000 clones, about 83% seen once. The specimen sequenced was peripheral blood. The receptor comes from a woman aged 45-65 years with acute or convalescent COVID-19.

The CDR3 reads CASGRTGGINTIYF. The CDR3 nucleotides read TGTGCCAGCGGGCGGACAGGGGGAATCAACACCATATATTTT. The rearrangement links TRBV5-6 to TRBJ1-3; 10 bases are shared with TRBD1. The CDR3 loop spans 14 amino acids. Losses at the gene ends were 7 bases for V and 7 bases for J; bases not matched to a gene: 8. CDR1 and CDR2 from the germline V gene are SGHDT and YYEEEE.